Listed here are 15 T cell receptor beta chains from one sample, sequenced in a study of cytomegalovirus exposure and HLA in healthy donors. PCR amplification relied on 60 Vbeta primers (plus 13 Jbeta primers). Sequenced by immunoSEQ multiplex PCR; TCRdb stores in-frame clones only, minus some. Recorded for this sample: around 120,000 clones. The specimen sequenced was PBMCs. These receptors were obtained from a man aged 45-60 years in good health and CMV-seronegative.

This sequence joins TRBV29-1 and TRBJ1-4; TRBD1 matches at 8 bases. The CDR3 runs 12 residues. Germline lookup yields CDR1 SQVTM and CDR2 ANQGSEA. J gave up 6 bases and V 7 bases, and 4 bases lay outside the gene matches. CDR3 bases: TGCAGCGCTGAGACAGGGGATGAAAAACTGTTTTTT. As protein: CSAETGDEKLFF.

The J gene is TRBJ1-1, the V gene TRBV7-2, with D possibly matching TRBD1 (6 bases). This CDR3 has 13 amino acids. V was trimmed by 5 bases and J by 7 bases, leaving 14 bases between them. Germline CDR1 is SGHTA and CDR2 is FQGNSA. CDR3 loop: CASSLRQASEAFF. DNA of the CDR3: TGTGCCAGCAGCCTACGACAGGCTAGTGAAGCTTTCTTT. Filled out from reference TRBV7-2 and TRBJ1-1, the complete variable domain reads GAGVSQSPSNKVTEKGKDVELRCDPISGHTALYWYRQSLGQGLEFLIYFQGNSAPDKSGLPSDRFSAERTGGSVSTLTIQRTQQEDSAVYLCASSLRQASEAFFGQGTRLTVV.

J is TRBJ2-1 and V is TRBV20-1, with unresolved D. Trimming left V 0 bases short and J 9 bases short, with 6 bases between. This CDR3 comprises 11 residues. Germline V gene sequence: CDR1 DFQATT, CDR2 SNEGSKA (reference sequence). In DNA form, the CDR3 reads TGCAGTGCTAGAGATTCTGTTGAGCAGTTCTTC. Protein sequence: CSARDSVEQFF.

The rearrangement joins TRBV9 to TRBJ1-2, with D possibly matching TRBD1 (6 bases). The CDR3 is made up of 17 amino acids. Germline lookup yields CDR1 SGDLS and CDR2 YYNGEE. Between the trimmed V and J ends, which lost 0 bases and 6 bases, there was a span of 21 bases. In DNA form, the CDR3 reads TGTGCCAGCAGCGTAGCCGGTTTGATTGGACAGTTACATGGCTACACCTTC. Its translation is CASSVAGLIGQLHGYTF.

The J gene is TRBJ2-3, the V gene TRBV4-3; D is unclear. Germline assignment: CDR1 LGHNA and CDR2 YSLEER. This CDR3 comprises 17 residues. V lost 0 bases and J 0 bases, leaving 13 bases between the germline ends. The CDR3 sequence: CASSQDDQRPSTDTQYF. DNA of the CDR3: TGCGCCAGCAGCCAAGATGACCAGCGCCCTAGCACAGATACGCAGTATTTT.

The J gene is TRBJ2-2, the V gene TRBV5-1; TRBD1 aligns across 7 bases. This CDR3 region has 15 residues. V trimming: 4 bases; J trimming: 7 bases; junction bases outside the gene matches: 10. CDR1 and CDR2 (germline): SGHRS, YFSETQ. CDR3 sequence: CASSLGGSYDGELFF. The CDR3 DNA reads as TGCGCCAGCAGCCTAGGGGGCTCCTATGACGGGGAGCTGTTTTTT.

In DNA form, the CDR3 reads TGCGCCAGCAGCCTGCAGGGGGAATACACTGAAGCTTTCTTT. This translates into CASSLQGEYTEAFF. The chain carries TRBV5-1 and TRBJ1-1, with 7 bases aligning to TRBD1. Trimming took 4 bases from V and 3 from J; bases not matched to a gene: 6. The germline V gene has CDR1 SGHRS and CDR2 YFSETQ. This CDR3 spans 14 amino acids. The whole variable domain, filled in from reference TRBV5-1 and TRBJ1-1, reads KAGVTQTPRYLIKTRGQQVTLSCSPISGHRSVSWYQQTPGQGLQFLFEYFSETQRNKGNFPGRFSGRQFSNSRSEMNVSTLELGDSALYLCASSLQGEYTEAFFGQGTRLTVV.

Concerning this clone: This specimen includes other DNA sequences encoding the same CDR3. The chain recombines TRBV30 with TRBJ1-2; 8 nucleotides align to TRBD1. V lost 1 base to trimming and J lost 8 bases; unmatched junction nucleotides: 12. Germline-derived CDR1 and CDR2 are GTSNPN and SVGIG (reference sequence). The CDR3 runs 15 residues. The CDR3 DNA reads TGTGCCTGGAGTGCTCAGGGGGCGACGTCTCGAGGCTACACCTTC. The encoded protein is CAWSAQGATSRGYTF.

Here the CDR3 DNA reads TGTGCCACCAGCCCCTGGGGCGGCAATCAGCCCCAGCATTTT. The encoded protein is CATSPWGGNQPQHF. The V gene is TRBV15, the J gene TRBJ1-5; a weak D match, TRBD1 (5 bases). V was cut by 5 bases and J by 2 bases, with 10 bases left in between. This CDR3 has 14 amino acids. Germline CDR1 and CDR2: LNHNV and YYDKDF (reference sequence).

The chain links TRBV10-1 to TRBJ2-7; maybe TRBD1 (7 bases). With 0 bases removed from V and 3 bases from J, the gap between germline ends came to 15 bases. Germline V gene data show CDR1 as WNHNN and CDR2 as SYGVQD (reference sequence). The CDR3 covers 16 residues. Here the CDR3 reads CASSESTEGQNYEQYF. The DNA for the CDR3 is TGCGCCAGCAGTGAGTCGACGGAGGGACAGAACTACGAGCAGTACTTC.

This chain links TRBV9 with TRBJ1-2; D ambiguous. Germline V gene data show CDR1 as SGDLS and CDR2 as YYNGEE. With 4 bases removed from V and 2 bases from J, the gap between germline ends came to 12 bases. This CDR3 is 14 amino acids long. The CDR3 spells CASSSATVNYGYTF. CDR3 DNA sequence: TGTGCCAGCAGCTCCGCCACAGTAAACTATGGCTACACCTTC.

The gene calls are TRBV5-1 and TRBJ1-6, with D possibly being TRBD1 (6 bases). CDR1 SGHRS and CDR2 YFSETQ come from the germline V gene. This CDR3 has 15 amino acids. V was shortened by 0 bases and J by 7 bases, with 11 bases between the two germline ends. CDR3 sequence (DNA): TGCGCCAGCAGCTTGGATACAGGGAACAATTCACCCCTCCACTTT. Its translation is CASSLDTGNNSPLHF. Together with reference TRBV5-1 and TRBJ1-6, the CDR3 gives the full variable domain: KAGVTQTPRYLIKTRGQQVTLSCSPISGHRSVSWYQQTPGQGLQFLFEYFSETQRNKGNFPGRFSGRQFSNSRSEMNVSTLELGDSALYLCASSLDTGNNSPLHFGNGTRLTVT.

The chain uses TRBV2 and TRBJ1-1; possible D gene TRBD1, 6 bases. CDR1 and CDR2 from the germline V gene are SNHLY and FYNNEI. The CDR3 extends over 14 amino acids. The V end was cut by 4 bases, the J end by 1 base, with 10 bases between. This chain's CDR3 is CASSARRGNTEAFF. The CDR3 DNA sequence: TGTGCCAGCAGTGCCCGCAGGGGGAACACTGAAGCTTTCTTT.

This chain connects TRBV7-2 to TRBJ2-7; weak D call: TRBD1 (6 bases). Looked up from germline, CDR1 is SGHTA and CDR2 is FQGNSA. The CDR3 length is 15 residues. Trimming took 2 bases from V and 3 from J, leaving 14 bases between them. As DNA, the CDR3 is TGTGCCAGCAGCTTACACGGACAGACTTACTACGAGCAGTACTTC. Translating gives CASSLHGQTYYEQYF.

CDR3 sequence: CASSLGQEGQAFF. As DNA, the CDR3 is TGTGCCAGCAGCTTAGGGCAGGAGGGCCAGGCTTTCTTT. The chain recombines TRBV7-2 with TRBJ1-1; D gene uncertain. The CDR3 spans 13 residues. Germline-derived CDR1 and CDR2 are SGHTA and FQGNSA. Trimming removed 1 base from V and 11 bases from J, with 14 bases in between. The full variable domain, in which reference TRBV7-2 and TRBJ1-1 provide the parts outside the CDR3, is GAGVSQSPSNKVTEKGKDVELRCDPISGHTALYWYRQSLGQGLEFLIYFQGNSAPDKSGLPSDRFSAERTGGSVSTLTIQRTQQEDSAVYLCASSLGQEGQAFFGQGTRLTVV.